Here is one T cell receptor (beta chain) with its context. This CDR3 contains 15 residues. The V gene's germline CDR1 is SEHNR and CDR2 FQNEAQ (reference sequence). Trimming took off 3 bases at V and 2 bases at J, with 13 bases between the two ends. This record belongs to a study of blood T cell repertoires in COVID-19. Whole-study context: COVID-19 samples from acute and convalescent phases originated in the United States, Italy and Spain.

Repertoires were generated with immunoSEQ multiplex PCR, while TCRdb's copy carries only in-frame clones and drops some. The sample holds about 99,000 clones; 82% are singletons and the top ten take roughly 5%. This receptor was obtained from a man aged 55 to 69 with acute or convalescent COVID-19. The sample comprised peripheral blood. The chain uses TRBV7-9 and TRBJ2-5; no clear D. CDR3 region: CASSLSGLPQETQYF. As DNA, the CDR3 is TGTGCCAGCAGCTTGTCAGGTCTGCCTCAAGAGACCCAGTACTTC. The variable domain in full, completed from reference TRBV7-9 and TRBJ2-5, reads DTGVSQNPRHKITKRGQNVTFRCDPISEHNRLYWYRQTLGQGPEFLTYFQNEAQLEKSRLLSDRFSAERPKGSFSTLEIQRTEQGDSAMYLCASSLSGLPQETQYFGPGTRLLVL.